These 7 T cell receptor beta chains share one sample of origin, sequenced in a study of a mutant IDH1 vaccine in newly diagnosed glioma. The table came from immunoSEQ multiplex PCR; TCRdb's copy has only in-frame clones and leaves some out. This sample has tens of thousands of clones, with roughly 80% found just once. These receptors' targets are unknown. Time point described: week 35, safety follow-up. Vaccine doses each comprised 300 ug of mutant IDH1 20-mer peptide, with topical imiquimod. The source was PBMCs, collected from a glioma patient whose treatment included an IDH1 peptide vaccine. The receptor source for this set is a middle-aged man with glioma.

The gene calls are TRBV30 and TRBJ1-3; D is possibly TRBD1 (6 bases). This CDR3 has 15 amino acids. From germline, CDR1 is GTSNPN and CDR2 SVGIG (reference sequence). The V end was cut by 4 bases, the J end by 2 bases, with 15 bases between. The CDR3 loop is CAWTRQGIPGNTIYF. The CDR3 DNA sequence: TGTGCCTGGACCCGTCAGGGGATCCCTGGAAACACCATATATTTT.

The chain couples TRBV7-2 to TRBJ2-5; D may match TRBD1 or TRBD2 (6 bases each). The DNA matches TRBJ2-7 better at its end, which makes the J call doubtful. Germline V gene lookup returns CDR1 SGHTA and CDR2 FQGNSA. The CDR3 runs to 15 residues. The CDR3 region is CASSSSWGATYEQYF. CDR3 sequence (DNA): TGTGCCAGCAGCTCCTCTTGGGGGGCGACCTACGAGCAGTACTTC.

The chain joins TRBV7-9 to TRBJ2-1, with D perhaps matching TRBD2 (6 bases). This CDR3 contains 14 residues. Germline-derived CDR1 and CDR2 are SEHNR and FQNEAQ (reference sequence). V gave up 9 bases and J gave up 3 bases, with 15 bases separating them. Here the CDR3 DNA reads TGTGCCAGTCCCTCGGGGGATAACTACAATGAGCAGTTCTTC. This codes for CASPSGDNYNEQFF.

The chain joins TRBV4-3 to TRBJ2-3; 12 bases line up with TRBD2. Losses at the gene ends were 0 bases for V and 2 bases for J; bases not matched to a gene: 6. CDR1 and CDR2 from the germline V gene are LGHNA and YSLEER. The CDR3 totals 18 residues. The CDR3 nucleotides read TGCGCCAGCAGCCAAGATCGGCTAGCGGGGGGGCCCACAGATACGCAGTATTTT. Its translation: CASSQDRLAGGPTDTQYF.

This chain joins TRBV2 and TRBJ2-7; tentative D call: TRBD1 (6 bases). Trimming took 5 bases from V and 0 from J, leaving 14 bases between them. This CDR3 has 15 amino acids. From germline, CDR1 is SNHLY and CDR2 FYNNEI. The CDR3 region has the DNA TGTGCCAGCAGTACAACAGGGATCCCCTCCTACGAGCAGTACTTC. Its translation: CASSTTGIPSYEQYF.

This clone appeared a few times. V is TRBV6-5 and J is TRBJ1-1; TRBD1 aligns across 8 bases. CDR1 is MNHEY, CDR2 SVGAGI, per germline. The V and J ends lost 8 bases and 4 bases, in that order; junction bases with no gene match: 9. This CDR3 has 14 residues. The CDR3 protein is CASRGQGGFTEAFF. CDR3 DNA sequence: TGTGCCAGCCGAGGACAGGGTGGGTTCACTGAAGCTTTCTTT.

The rearrangement links TRBV7-9 to TRBJ2-3; weak D call: TRBD2 (5 bases). V was pared by 0 bases and J by 5 bases, with 12 bases between. The CDR3 loop spans 15 amino acids. In germline, CDR1 is SEHNR, CDR2 FQNEAQ (reference sequence). The CDR3 loop reads CASSLAGRREDTQYF. In DNA, the CDR3 is TGTGCCAGCAGCTTAGCGGGCAGACGGGAAGATACGCAGTATTTT.